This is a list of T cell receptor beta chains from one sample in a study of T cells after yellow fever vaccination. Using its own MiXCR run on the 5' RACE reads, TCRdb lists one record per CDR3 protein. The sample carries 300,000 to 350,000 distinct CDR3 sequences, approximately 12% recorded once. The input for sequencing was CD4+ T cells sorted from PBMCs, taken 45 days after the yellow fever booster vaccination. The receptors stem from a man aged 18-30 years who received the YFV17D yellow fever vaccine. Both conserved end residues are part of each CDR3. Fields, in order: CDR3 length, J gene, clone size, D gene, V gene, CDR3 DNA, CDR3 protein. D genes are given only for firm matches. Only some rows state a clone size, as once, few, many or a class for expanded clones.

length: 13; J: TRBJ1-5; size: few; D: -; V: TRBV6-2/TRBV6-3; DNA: TGTGCCAGCAGTTACAGGGATAATCAGCCCCAGCATTTT; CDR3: CASSYRDNQPQHF
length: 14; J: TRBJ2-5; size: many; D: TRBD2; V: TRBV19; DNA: TGTGCCAGTAAGAGGGACTCCGGGAGGGAGACCCAGTACTTC; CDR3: CASKRDSGRETQYF
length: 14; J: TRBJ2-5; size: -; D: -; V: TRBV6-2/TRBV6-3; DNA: TGTGCCACACAAAGAACCCAGGGTCAAGAGACCCAGTACTTC; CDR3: CATQRTQGQETQYF
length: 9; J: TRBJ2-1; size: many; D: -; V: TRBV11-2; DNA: TGTGCCAGCGGCTATGAGCAGTTCTTC; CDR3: CASGYEQFF
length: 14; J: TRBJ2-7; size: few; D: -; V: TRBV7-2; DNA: TGTGCCAGCAGCTTAAGTGCAGGGAGGTACGAGCAGTACTTC; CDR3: CASSLSAGRYEQYF
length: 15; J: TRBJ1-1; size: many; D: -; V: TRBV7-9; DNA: TGTGCCAGCAGCCCCCCACAGGGTATGGACACTGAAGCTTTCTTT; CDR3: CASSPPQGMDTEAFF
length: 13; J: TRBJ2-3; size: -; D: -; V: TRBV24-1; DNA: TGTGCCACCAGTAGGGGGGGGACAGATACGCAGTATTTT; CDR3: CATSRGGTDTQYF
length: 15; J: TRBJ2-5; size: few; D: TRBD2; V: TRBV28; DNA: TGTGCCAGCAGTTCCTCTGCGGGGGGGCCTGAGACCCAGTACTTC; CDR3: CASSSSAGGPETQYF
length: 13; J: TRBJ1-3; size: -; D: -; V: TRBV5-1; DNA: TGCGCCAGCACCACGGACTCTGGAAACACCATATATTTT; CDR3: CASTTDSGNTIYF
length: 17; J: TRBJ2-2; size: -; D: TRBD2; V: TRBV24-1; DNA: TGTGCCACCAGTGACCCCGGGGGGGTCCGCGGTACCGGGGAGCTGTTTTTT; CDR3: CATSDPGGVRGTGELFF
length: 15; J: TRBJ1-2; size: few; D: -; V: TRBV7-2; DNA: TGTGCCAGCAGCTTAGTGGGAGAGGCCGGCTATGGCTACACCTTC; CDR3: CASSLVGEAGYGYTF
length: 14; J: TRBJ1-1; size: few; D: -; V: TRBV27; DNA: TGTGCCAGCAGTTTATACGGAGGGAGCACTGAAGCTTTCTTT; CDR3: CASSLYGGSTEAFF
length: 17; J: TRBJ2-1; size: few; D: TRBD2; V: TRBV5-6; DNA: TGTGCCAGCAGCTTGGTACTAGCGGGGGGGCTTTTCAGTGAGCAGTTCTTC; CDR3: CASSLVLAGGLFSEQFF
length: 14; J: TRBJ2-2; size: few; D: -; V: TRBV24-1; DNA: TGTGCCACCAGTGACACCATTACCGGTGTGGAGCTGTTTTTT; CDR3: CATSDTITGVELFF
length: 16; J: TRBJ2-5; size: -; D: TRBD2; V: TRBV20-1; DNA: TGCAGTGCTAGAGATTGGGGAGGGAAGGGGCAAGAGACCCAGTACTTC; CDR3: CSARDWGGKGQETQYF
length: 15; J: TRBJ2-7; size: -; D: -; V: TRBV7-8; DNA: TGTGCCAGCAGCCCTATGGCAGGGGCCGACTACGAGCAGTACTTC; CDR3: CASSPMAGADYEQYF
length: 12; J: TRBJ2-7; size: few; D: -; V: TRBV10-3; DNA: TGTGCCGCAACGGGACTCTTTTCCGAGCAGTACTTC; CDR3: CAATGLFSEQYF
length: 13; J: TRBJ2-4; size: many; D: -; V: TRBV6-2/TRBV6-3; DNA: TGTGCCATCGGACAGCCAAGCAAAAACATTCAGTACTTC; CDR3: CAIGQPSKNIQYF
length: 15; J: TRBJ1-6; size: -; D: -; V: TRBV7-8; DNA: TGTGCCAGCAGCCCATACAGGGATCGAGGTTCACCCCTCCACTTT; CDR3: CASSPYRDRGSPLHF
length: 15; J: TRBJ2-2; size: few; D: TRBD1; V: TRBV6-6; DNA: TGTGCCAGCAGTGGCAGGGACAGGGTAACCGGGGAGCTGTTTTTT; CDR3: CASSGRDRVTGELFF
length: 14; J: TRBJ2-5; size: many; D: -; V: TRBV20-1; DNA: TGCAGTGCTAGAGCTCGGCTTGGCCCAGGGACCCAGTACTTC; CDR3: CSARARLGPGTQYF
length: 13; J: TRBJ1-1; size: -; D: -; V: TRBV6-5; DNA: TGTGCCAGCAGTAGACACCTGAACACTGAAGCTTTCTTT; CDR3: CASSRHLNTEAFF
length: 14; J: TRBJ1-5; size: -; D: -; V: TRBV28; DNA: TGTGCCAGCAGTTTCGCACTTGGGCTAGGAGCCCAGCATTTT; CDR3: CASSFALGLGAQHF
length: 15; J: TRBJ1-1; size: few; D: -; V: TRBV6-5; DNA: TGTGCCAGCAGTTACGGTCCGGCAGTGAACACTGAAGCTTTCTTT; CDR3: CASSYGPAVNTEAFF
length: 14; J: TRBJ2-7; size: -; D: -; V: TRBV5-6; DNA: TGTGCCAGCAGCTGGGGAGGCAGTTCCTACGAGCAGTACTTC; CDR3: CASSWGGSSYEQYF
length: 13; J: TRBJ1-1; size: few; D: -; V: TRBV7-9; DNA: TGTGCCAGCAGCCAACGGGAGAACACTGAAGCTTTCTTT; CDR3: CASSQRENTEAFF
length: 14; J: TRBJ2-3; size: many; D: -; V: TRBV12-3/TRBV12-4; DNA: TGTGCCAGCAGTTTAGGACAGCCGACAGATACGCAGTATTTT; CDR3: CASSLGQPTDTQYF
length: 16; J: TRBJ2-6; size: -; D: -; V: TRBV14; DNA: TGTGCCAGCAGCCAAGGCTGGGGCTCAGGGGCCAACGTCCTGACTTTC; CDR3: CASSQGWGSGANVLTF
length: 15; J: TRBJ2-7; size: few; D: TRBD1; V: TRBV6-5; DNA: TGTGCCAGCACCTCCCCGGGACAGGGGAAGCACGAGCAGTACTTC; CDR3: CASTSPGQGKHEQYF
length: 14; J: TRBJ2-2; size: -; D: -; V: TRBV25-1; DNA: TGTGCCAGCGTTTCACCGGGGGGCGCCGGGGAGCTGTTTTTT; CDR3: CASVSPGGAGELFF
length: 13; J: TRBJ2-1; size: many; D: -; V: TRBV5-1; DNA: TGCGCCAGCAGATTATCAGGCGGGTATGAGCAGTTCTTC; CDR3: CASRLSGGYEQFF
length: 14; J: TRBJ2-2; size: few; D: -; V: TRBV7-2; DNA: TGTGCCAGCAGTCCGCTAGTCAACACCGGGGAGCTGTTTTTT; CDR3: CASSPLVNTGELFF
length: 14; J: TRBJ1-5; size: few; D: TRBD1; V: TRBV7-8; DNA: TGTGCCAGCAGGTCACAGGGGAGTCGGCAGCCCCAGCATTTT; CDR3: CASRSQGSRQPQHF
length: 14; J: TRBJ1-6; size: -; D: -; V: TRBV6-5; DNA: TGTGCCAGCACGGATGCAGGAAGCGATTCACCCCTCCACTTT; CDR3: CASTDAGSDSPLHF
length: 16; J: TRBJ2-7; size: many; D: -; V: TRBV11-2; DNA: TGTGCCAGCAGCCCGCTAGGGGACACCCTCTTGGGGGAGCAGTACTTC; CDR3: CASSPLGDTLLGEQYF
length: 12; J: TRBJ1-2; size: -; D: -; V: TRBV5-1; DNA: TGCGCCAGCAGCGAGGAGGGGATCCCGCGCACCTTC; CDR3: CASSEEGIPRTF
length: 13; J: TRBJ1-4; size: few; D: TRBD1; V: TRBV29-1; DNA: TGCAGCGTTATGACAGGGCGATTCGAAAAACTGTTTTTT; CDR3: CSVMTGRFEKLFF
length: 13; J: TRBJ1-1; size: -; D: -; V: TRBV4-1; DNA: TGCGCCAGCAGAGGTGGAGGGCGGACTGAAGCTTTCTTT; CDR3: CASRGGGRTEAFF
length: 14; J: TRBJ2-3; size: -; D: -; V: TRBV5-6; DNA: TGTGCCAGCAGCTTGAAGGTTCCCACAGATACGCAGTATTTT; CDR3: CASSLKVPTDTQYF
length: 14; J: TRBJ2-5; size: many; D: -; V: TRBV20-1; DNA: TGCAGTGCTAGAGATCCGGGGGCCTCGGAGACCCAGTACTTC; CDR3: CSARDPGASETQYF
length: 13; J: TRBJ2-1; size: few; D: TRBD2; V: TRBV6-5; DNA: TGTGCCAGCACCCGGGGGGGCTCAGATGAGCAGTTCTTC; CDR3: CASTRGGSDEQFF
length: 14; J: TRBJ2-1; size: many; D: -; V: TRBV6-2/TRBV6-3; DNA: TGTGCCAGCAGTTACCTCCTCACTAGGAATGAGCAGTTCTTC; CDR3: CASSYLLTRNEQFF
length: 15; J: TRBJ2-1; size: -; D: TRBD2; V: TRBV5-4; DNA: TGTGCCAGCAGCCCGCGCGGGGGGGCCTCCAATGAGCAGTTCTTC; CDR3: CASSPRGGASNEQFF
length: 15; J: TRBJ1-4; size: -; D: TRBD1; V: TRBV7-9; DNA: TGTGCCAGCGGCAGACAGGGAGGAACTAATGAAAAACTGTTTTTT; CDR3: CASGRQGGTNEKLFF
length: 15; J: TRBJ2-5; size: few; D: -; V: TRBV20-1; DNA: TGCAGTGCTAGGGCCGCGGAGGGGATGGGAGAGACCCAGTACTTC; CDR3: CSARAAEGMGETQYF
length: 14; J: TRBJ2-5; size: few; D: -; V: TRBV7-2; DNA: TGTGCCAGCGGGGGACCCAGGGGCTGGGAGACCCAGTACTTC; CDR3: CASGGPRGWETQYF
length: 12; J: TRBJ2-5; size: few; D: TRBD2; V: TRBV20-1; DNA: TGCAGTGCCGGCGGGGGTTCGGGGACCCAGTACTTC; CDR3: CSAGGGSGTQYF
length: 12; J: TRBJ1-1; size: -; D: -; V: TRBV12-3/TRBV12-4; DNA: TGTGCCAGCAGTGTGGGGAAGGTTGTTGCTTTCTTT; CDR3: CASSVGKVVAFF
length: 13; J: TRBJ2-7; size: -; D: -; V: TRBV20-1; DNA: TGCAGTGGGTTGCCCGGACAGCACTACGAGCAGTACTTC; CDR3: CSGLPGQHYEQYF
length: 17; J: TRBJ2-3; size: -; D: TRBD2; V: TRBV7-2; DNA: TGTGCCAGCAGCTTATTCGGGCGGGGGGCCCCTGAAGATACGCAGTATTTT; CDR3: CASSLFGRGAPEDTQYF
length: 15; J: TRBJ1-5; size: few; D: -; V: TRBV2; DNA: TGTGCCAGCAGTGAATCCGGGTATAGCAATCAGCCCCAGCATTTT; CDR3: CASSESGYSNQPQHF